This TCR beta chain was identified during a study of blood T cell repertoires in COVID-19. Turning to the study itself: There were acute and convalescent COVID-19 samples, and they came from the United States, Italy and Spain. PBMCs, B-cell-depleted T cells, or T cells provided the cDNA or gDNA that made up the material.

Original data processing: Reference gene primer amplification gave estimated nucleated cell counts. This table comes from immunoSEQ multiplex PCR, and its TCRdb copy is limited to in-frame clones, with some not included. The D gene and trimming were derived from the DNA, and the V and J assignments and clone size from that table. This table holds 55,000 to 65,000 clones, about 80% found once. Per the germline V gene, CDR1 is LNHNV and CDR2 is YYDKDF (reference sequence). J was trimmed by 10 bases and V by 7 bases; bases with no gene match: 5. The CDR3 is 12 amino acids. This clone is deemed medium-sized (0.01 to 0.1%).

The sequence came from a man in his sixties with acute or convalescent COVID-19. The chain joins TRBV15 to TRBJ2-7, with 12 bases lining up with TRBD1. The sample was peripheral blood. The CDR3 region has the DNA TGTGCCACCACGGGACAGGGGGCGAGTCAGTACTTC. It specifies CATTGQGASQYF.